The 20 T cell receptor beta chains below were found in one sample sequenced in a study of cytomegalovirus exposure and HLA in healthy donors. The PCR used 60 Vbeta and 13 Jbeta primers. Libraries were prepared by immunoSEQ multiplex PCR; TCRdb keeps only in-frame clonotypes and omits some of them. This table has 95,000 to 150,000 clones, roughly four fifths appearing once. The sequenced sample was PBMCs. The receptors come from a man in his fifties in good health and CMV-seronegative.

The V gene is TRBV19, the J gene TRBJ1-1; weak D call: TRBD1 (6 bases). Trimming removed 5 bases from V and 6 bases from J, with 19 bases in between. CDR3 length equals 15 residues. Germline V lookup: CDR1 LNHDA, CDR2 SQIVND (reference sequence). The CDR3 region is CASSLTGLSYSEAFF. The CDR3 bases are TGTGCCAGTAGTTTAACAGGGTTAAGCTATTCTGAAGCTTTCTTT. Variable domain in full (rest from reference TRBV19 and TRBJ1-1): DGGITQSPKYLFRKEGQNVTLSCEQNLNHDAMYWYRQDPGQGLRLIYYSQIVNDFQKGDIAEGYSVSREKKESFPLTVTSAQKNPTAFYLCASSLTGLSYSEAFFGQGTRLTVV.

The J gene is TRBJ2-7, the V gene TRBV4-1, with D perhaps TRBD2 (6 bases). CDR3 length: 18 amino acids. Germline V lookup: CDR1 MGHRA, CDR2 YSYEKL. Trimming took 1 base from V and 4 from J, leaving 23 bases between them. For the CDR3, the DNA is TGCGCCAGCAGCCAAGGGAAAGGGAGGATTTCAGAGAAGTACGAGCAGTACTTC. Amino acid sequence: CASSQGKGRISEKYEQYF.

This sequence joins TRBV19 and TRBJ1-4, with TRBD1 identical over 7 bases. Germline V lookup: CDR1 LNHDA, CDR2 SQIVND (reference sequence). V lost 5 bases, J lost 8 bases, and 5 bases stayed unmatched. The CDR3 length is 13 residues. The CDR3 sequence: CASSAQGGEKLFF. Written as DNA, the CDR3 is TGTGCCAGTAGTGCACAAGGGGGCGAAAAACTGTTTTTT. Full variable domain (missing parts from reference TRBV19 and TRBJ1-4): DGGITQSPKYLFRKEGQNVTLSCEQNLNHDAMYWYRQDPGQGLRLIYYSQIVNDFQKGDIAEGYSVSREKKESFPLTVTSAQKNPTAFYLCASSAQGGEKLFFGSGTQLSVL.

This chain connects TRBV5-1 to TRBJ1-2, with D uncertain. This CDR3 spans 16 amino acids. The ends were cut back, 0 bases at V and 6 bases at J, with 18 bases in the middle. CDR1 and CDR2 (germline): SGHRS, YFSETQ. The CDR3 region is CASSLAFPVRRDGYTF. The CDR3 DNA reads TGCGCCAGCAGCTTGGCCTTCCCCGTGCGACGGGATGGCTACACCTTC.

The J gene is TRBJ1-1, the V gene TRBV5-1; D may be TRBD1 (5 bases). From germline, CDR1 is SGHRS and CDR2 YFSETQ. Trimming cost V 1 base and J 6 bases, with 10 bases left between them. The CDR3 extends over 13 amino acids. CDR3 sequence (DNA): TGCGCCAGCAGCTTGCCGACAGAAGCTGAAGCTTTCTTT. This encodes CASSLPTEAEAFF.

This clone was observed once. The chain combines TRBV9 with TRBJ2-1, with D uncertain. Germline V gene data show CDR1 as SGDLS and CDR2 as YYNGEE. The V end was cut by 0 bases, the J end by 0 bases, with 4 bases between. The CDR3 is made up of 14 amino acids. CDR3 protein: CASSVGSSYNEQFF. The CDR3 DNA is TGTGCCAGCAGCGTAGGCAGCTCCTACAATGAGCAGTTCTTC.

V gene TRBV6-1 combines with J gene TRBJ2-2; 7 bases map to TRBD1. The junction had 11 bases not matched to a gene; V was cut back by 4 bases and J by 3 bases. The length of the CDR3 is 17 residues. The V gene's germline CDR1 is MNHNS and CDR2 SASEGT. The CDR3 reads CASSGSLRGRYTGELFF. The CDR3 DNA sequence: TGTGCCAGCAGTGGTTCCCTTAGGGGGCGGTACACCGGGGAGCTGTTTTTT.

V gene TRBV5-4 combines with J gene TRBJ1-5; D is ambiguous. The CDR3 length is 12 residues. The ends were cut back, 2 bases at V and 4 bases at J, with 4 bases in the middle. Germline V lookup: CDR1 SGHNT, CDR2 YYREEE (reference sequence). The CDR3 DNA reads TGTGCCAGCAGCTTCTATAATCAGCCCCAGCATTTT. The encoded protein is CASSFYNQPQHF.

There are a few counts of this clone. The chain employs TRBV11-3 and TRBJ2-5; no definite D call. Trimming removed 3 bases at V and 5 bases at J, with 10 bases between. The CDR3 is 13 amino acids. Germline assignment: CDR1 SGHNT and CDR2 YENEEA. Written as DNA, the CDR3 is TGTGCCAGCAGCTTTGGGTCAGCGGAGACCCAGTACTTC. Translated: CASSFGSAETQYF.

With respect to this clone: An end of the junction differs from the germline gene, which may be a read error. The chain couples TRBV7-9 to TRBJ1-4; 8 bases are a match to TRBD1. CDR1 is SEHNR, CDR2 FQNEAQ, per germline (reference sequence). The CDR3 sequence is 17 residues long. CDR3 nucleotide sequence: TGTTCCAGCAGCTTAGATTTCCAGGGGGCATCGGGTGAAAAACTGTTTTTT. Its protein product is CSSSLDFQGASGEKLFF.

DNA for the CDR3: TGTGCCAGTAGTATGACTAGCGAGGGACTTGTGGAGACCCAGTACTTC. Translating it yields CASSMTSEGLVETQYF. The gene calls are TRBV19 and TRBJ2-5, with 8 bases fitting TRBD2. This CDR3 is built from 16 residues. CDR1 and CDR2 from the germline V gene are LNHDA and SQIVND (reference sequence). The junction had 11 bases not matched to a gene; V was cut back by 3 bases and J by 5 bases.

The rearrangement links TRBV6-1 to TRBJ1-5, with 8 bases lining up with TRBD1. The CDR3 is 15 amino acids. Germline values: CDR1 MNHNS, CDR2 SASEGT. Trimming took 4 bases from V and 3 from J; bases not matched to a gene: 5. The CDR3 nucleotides are TGTGCCAGCAGTGTAGCGGGACAGGACAATCAGCCCCAGCATTTT. Its translation is CASSVAGQDNQPQHF.

The V and J genes are TRBV2 and TRBJ2-7; possible D gene TRBD1, 5 bases. This CDR3 has 12 amino acids. V lost 7 bases and J lost 1, with 8 bases in between. Germline V gives CDR1 SNHLY, CDR2 FYNNEI. The CDR3 loop reads CASIHRSYEQYV. Written as DNA, the CDR3 is TGTGCCAGCATCCACAGGTCCTACGAGCAGTACGTC.

The chain joins TRBV10-3 to TRBJ2-7; D may be TRBD1 (6 bases). V was trimmed by 11 bases and J by 5 bases, leaving 13 bases between them. CDR1 is ENHRY, CDR2 SYGVKD, per germline. The CDR3 consists of 11 residues. CDR3 residues: CASRDTDEQYV. DNA of the CDR3: TGTGCCTCCCGGGACACGGACGAGCAGTACGTC.

This clone occurred a few times. J is TRBJ2-7 and V is TRBV7-3; weak D call: TRBD2 (7 bases). The CDR3 is 13 residues long. CDR1 is SGHTA, CDR2 FQGTGA, per germline. The ends were cut back, 5 bases at V and 3 bases at J, with 11 bases in the middle. CDR3 bases: TGTGCCAGCAGCCCGGGGGGCCGCTACGAGCAGTACTTC. This codes for CASSPGGRYEQYF.

This chain joins TRBV6-1 and TRBJ1-2; tentative D call: TRBD1 (6 bases). The CDR3 loop spans 13 amino acids. Per germline, CDR1 MNHNS and CDR2 SASEGT. V was cut by 1 base and J by 8 bases, with 11 bases left in between. CDR3: CASSEEQGWGYTF. The CDR3 region has the DNA TGTGCCAGCAGTGAAGAACAGGGCTGGGGCTACACCTTC.

Worth noting for this clone: Relative to the germline gene, one junction end is altered; a read error may explain this. This rearrangement joins TRBV25-1 to TRBJ1-2; D gene uncertain. CDR3 length equals 15 residues. Per germline, CDR1 MGHDK and CDR2 SYGVNS. CDR3 DNA sequence: TGTGCCAGCAGCGAATCAGCGCCACTGGGCTATGGCTACACCTTC. Encoded protein: CASSESAPLGYGYTF.

J is TRBJ2-1 and V is TRBV6-1, with 12 bases lining up with TRBD2. The CDR3 is 15 amino acids. The V segment lost 7 bases and the J segment 8 bases; nucleotides outside the gene matches: 9. The germline CDR1 and CDR2 sequences are MNHNS and SASEGT. CDR3 nucleotides: TGTGCCAGCACCCTTCTAGCGGGGGGGCGGGATGAGCAGTTCTTC. It codes for CASTLLAGGRDEQFF.

The gene calls are TRBV5-1 and TRBJ2-2, with a tentative D call TRBD2 (5 bases). The germline V gene encodes CDR1 SGHRS and CDR2 YFSETQ. There are 16 residues in the CDR3. Trimming stripped 2 bases from V and 4 bases from J, with 15 bases between. The CDR3 DNA is TGCGCCAGCAGCTTACTGTTAGTCGCGGGCACCGGGGAGCTGTTTTTT. It is translated as CASSLLLVAGTGELFF.

The genes are TRBV6-5 and TRBJ2-7; perhaps TRBD1 as D (6 bases). The CDR3 extends over 13 amino acids. Trimming left V 7 bases short and J 6 bases short, with 16 bases between. Germline CDR1 MNHEY, CDR2 SVGAGI. The CDR3 is CASMDRGRGEQYF. DNA for the CDR3: TGTGCCAGCATGGACAGAGGACGAGGCGAGCAGTACTTC.